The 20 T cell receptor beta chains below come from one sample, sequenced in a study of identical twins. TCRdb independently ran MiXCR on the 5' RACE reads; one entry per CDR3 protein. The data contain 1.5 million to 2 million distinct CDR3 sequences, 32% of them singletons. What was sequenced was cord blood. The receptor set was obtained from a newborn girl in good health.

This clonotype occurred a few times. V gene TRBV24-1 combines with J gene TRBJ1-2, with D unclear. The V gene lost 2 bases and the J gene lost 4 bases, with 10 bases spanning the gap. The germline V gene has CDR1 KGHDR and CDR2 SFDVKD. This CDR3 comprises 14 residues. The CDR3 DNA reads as TGTGCCACCAGTGATTATGGACGGGTCTATGGCTACACCTTC. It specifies CATSDYGRVYGYTF.

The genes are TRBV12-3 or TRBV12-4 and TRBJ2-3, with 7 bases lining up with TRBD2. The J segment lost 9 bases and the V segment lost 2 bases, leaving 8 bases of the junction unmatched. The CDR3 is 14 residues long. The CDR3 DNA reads TGTGCCAGCAGTTTACCGGGACTAAGGTCGACGCAGTATTTT. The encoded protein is CASSLPGLRSTQYF.

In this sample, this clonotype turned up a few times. CDR3 loop: CASSSPIAGGPHEQFF. For the CDR3, the DNA is TGTGCCAGCAGTTCCCCTATAGCGGGAGGGCCTCATGAGCAGTTCTTC. J is TRBJ2-1 and V is TRBV28; TRBD2 agrees at 11 bases. The length of the CDR3 is 16 residues. Trimming at V came to 4 bases and at J to 8 bases, leaving 10 bases not matched to a gene. Germline CDR1 reads MDHEN; CDR2 reads SYDVKM.

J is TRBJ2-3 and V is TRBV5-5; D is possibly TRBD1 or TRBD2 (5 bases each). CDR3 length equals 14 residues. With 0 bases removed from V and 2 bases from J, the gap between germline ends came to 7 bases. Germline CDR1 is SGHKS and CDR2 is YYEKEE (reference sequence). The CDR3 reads CASSLVGTTDTQYF. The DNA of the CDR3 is TGTGCCAGCAGCTTGGTAGGGACCACAGATACGCAGTATTTT. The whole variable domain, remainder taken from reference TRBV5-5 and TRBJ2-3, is DAGVTQSPTHLIKTRGQQVTLRCSPISGHKSVSWYQQVLGQGPQFIFQYYEKEERGRGNFPDRFSARQFPNYSSELNVNALLLGDSALYLCASSLVGTTDTQYFGPGTRLTVL.

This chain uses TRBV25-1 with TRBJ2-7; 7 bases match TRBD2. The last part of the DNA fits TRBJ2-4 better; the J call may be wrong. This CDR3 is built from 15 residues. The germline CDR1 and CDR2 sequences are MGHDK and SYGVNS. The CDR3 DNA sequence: TGTGCCAGCAGTGAAAAGTTAGCGGGCAAAAACATTCAGTACTTC. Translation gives CASSEKLAGKNIQYF.

CDR3 in amino acids: CASSPRTGSRGYTF. The CDR3 nucleotides read TGTGCCAGCAGCCCGCGGACAGGGAGCCGAGGCTACACCTTC. The chain links TRBV4-2 to TRBJ1-2, with 8 nucleotides matching TRBD1. V was pared by 4 bases and J by 8 bases, with 9 bases of the junction left unmatched. This CDR3 is built from 14 residues. Germline CDR1 is LGHNA and CDR2 is YNFKEQ.

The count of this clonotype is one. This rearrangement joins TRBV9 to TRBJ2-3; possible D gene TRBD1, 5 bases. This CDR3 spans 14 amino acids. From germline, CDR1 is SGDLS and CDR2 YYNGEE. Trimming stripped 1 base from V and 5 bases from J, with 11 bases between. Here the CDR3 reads CASSVSRVQDTQYF. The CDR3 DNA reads TGTGCCAGCAGCGTAAGCAGGGTTCAAGATACGCAGTATTTT.

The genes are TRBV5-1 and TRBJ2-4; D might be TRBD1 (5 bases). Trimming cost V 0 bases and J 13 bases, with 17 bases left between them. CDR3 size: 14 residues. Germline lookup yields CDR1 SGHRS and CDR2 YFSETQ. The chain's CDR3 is CASSLGGPREEQYF. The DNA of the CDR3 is TGCGCCAGCAGCTTGGGGGGCCCCAGAGAGGAGCAGTACTTC.

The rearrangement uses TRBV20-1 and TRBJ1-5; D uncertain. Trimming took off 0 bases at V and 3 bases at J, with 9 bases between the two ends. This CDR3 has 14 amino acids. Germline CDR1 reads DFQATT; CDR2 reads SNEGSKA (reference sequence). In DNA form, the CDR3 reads TGCAGTGCTAGAGATTGGGGTATCAATCAGCCCCAGCATTTT. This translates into CSARDWGINQPQHF.

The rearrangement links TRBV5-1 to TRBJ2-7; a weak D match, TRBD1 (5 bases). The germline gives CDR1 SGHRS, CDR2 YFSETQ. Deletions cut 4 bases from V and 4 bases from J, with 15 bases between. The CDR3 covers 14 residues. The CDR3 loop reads CASSPWGPVYEQYF. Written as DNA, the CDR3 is TGCGCCAGCAGCCCGTGGGGCCCCGTGTACGAGCAGTACTTC.

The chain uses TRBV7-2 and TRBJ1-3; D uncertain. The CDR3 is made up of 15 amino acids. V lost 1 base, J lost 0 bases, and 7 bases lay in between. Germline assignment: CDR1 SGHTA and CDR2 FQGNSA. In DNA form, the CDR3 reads TGTGCCAGCAGCTTAGTATACAACTCTGGAAACACCATATATTTT. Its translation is CASSLVYNSGNTIYF.

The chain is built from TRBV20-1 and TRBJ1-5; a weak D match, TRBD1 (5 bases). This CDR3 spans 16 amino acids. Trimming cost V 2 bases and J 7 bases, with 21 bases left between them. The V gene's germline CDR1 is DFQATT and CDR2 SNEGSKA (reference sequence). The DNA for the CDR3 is TGCAGTGCTAGATTGGATGGGGCCAGGGCACACCAGCCCCAGCATTTT. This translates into CSARLDGARAHQPQHF.

CDR3 coding DNA: TGTGCCATCCAACTTAAGGGAGGCTATGGCTACACCTTC. This translates into CAIQLKGGYGYTF. The V and J genes are TRBV12-3 or TRBV12-4 and TRBJ1-2, with no clear D. Deletions cut 10 bases from V and 4 bases from J, with 16 bases between. CDR3 length equals 13 residues.

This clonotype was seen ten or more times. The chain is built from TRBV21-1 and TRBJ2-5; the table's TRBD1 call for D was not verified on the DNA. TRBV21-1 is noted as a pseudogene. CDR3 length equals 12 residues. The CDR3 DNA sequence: TGTGCCAGCAGCGAGACAGGGGAGACCCAGTACTTC. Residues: CASSETGETQYF.

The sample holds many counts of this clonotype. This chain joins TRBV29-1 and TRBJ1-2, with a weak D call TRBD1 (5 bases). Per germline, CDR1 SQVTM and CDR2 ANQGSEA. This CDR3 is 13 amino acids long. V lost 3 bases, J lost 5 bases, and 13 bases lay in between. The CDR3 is CSVDRDYPYGYTF. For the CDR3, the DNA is TGCAGCGTTGACAGGGATTATCCTTATGGCTACACCTTC. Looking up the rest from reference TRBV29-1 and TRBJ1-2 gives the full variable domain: SAVISQKPSRDICQRGTSLTIQCQVDSQVTMMFWYRQQPGQSLTLIATANQGSEATYESGFVIDKFPISRPNLTFSTLTVSNMSPEDSSIYLCSVDRDYPYGYTFGSGTRLTVV.

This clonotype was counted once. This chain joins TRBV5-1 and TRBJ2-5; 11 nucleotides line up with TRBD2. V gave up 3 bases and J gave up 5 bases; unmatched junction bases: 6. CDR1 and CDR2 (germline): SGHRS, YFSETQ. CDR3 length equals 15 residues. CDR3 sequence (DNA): TGCGCCAGCAGCTACCTAGGGACTAGCGGCGAGACCCAGTACTTC. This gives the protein CASSYLGTSGETQYF.

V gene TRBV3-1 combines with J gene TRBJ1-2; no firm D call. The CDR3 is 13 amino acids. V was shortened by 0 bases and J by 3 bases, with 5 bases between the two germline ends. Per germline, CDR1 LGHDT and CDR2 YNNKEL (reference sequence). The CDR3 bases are TGTGCCAGCAGCCAAGATGTGGACTATGGCTACACCTTC. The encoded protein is CASSQDVDYGYTF.

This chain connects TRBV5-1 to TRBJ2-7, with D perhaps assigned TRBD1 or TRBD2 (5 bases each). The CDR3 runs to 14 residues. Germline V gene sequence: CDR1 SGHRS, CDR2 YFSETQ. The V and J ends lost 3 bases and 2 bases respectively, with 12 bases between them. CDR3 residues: CASSSRLGPYEQYF. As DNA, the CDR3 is TGCGCCAGCAGCTCGCGACTGGGACCCTACGAGCAGTACTTC. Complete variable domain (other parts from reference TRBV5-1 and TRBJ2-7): KAGVTQTPRYLIKTRGQQVTLSCSPISGHRSVSWYQQTPGQGLQFLFEYFSETQRNKGNFPGRFSGRQFSNSRSEMNVSTLELGDSALYLCASSSRLGPYEQYFGPGTRLTVT.

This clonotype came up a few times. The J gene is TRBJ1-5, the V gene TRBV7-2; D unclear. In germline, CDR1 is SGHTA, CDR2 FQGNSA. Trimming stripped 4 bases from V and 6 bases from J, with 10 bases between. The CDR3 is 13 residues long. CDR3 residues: CASSSRVSQPQHF. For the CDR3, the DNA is TGTGCCAGCAGCTCACGAGTGAGTCAGCCCCAGCATTTT.

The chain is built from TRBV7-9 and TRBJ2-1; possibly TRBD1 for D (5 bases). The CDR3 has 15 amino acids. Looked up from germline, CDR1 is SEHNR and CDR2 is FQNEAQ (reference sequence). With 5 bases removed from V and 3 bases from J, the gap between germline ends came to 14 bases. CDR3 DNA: TGTGCCAGCAGCCCGCACAGGTATGACTACAATGAGCAGTTCTTC. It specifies CASSPHRYDYNEQFF.